This entry lists 22 T cell receptor beta chains sequenced from one sample in a study of metastatic and nonmetastatic thyroid tumors. TCRdb used MiXCR to call clones anew from the PCR reads. The data contain 30,000 to 40,000 clones, over 20% of them singletons. Patients underwent thyroid surgery, and none had received any treatment before it. Sequenced: tumor tissue. The source of these receptors is a male donor with papillary thyroid cancer or a benign thyroid nodule (not recorded which). Some clones in this sample may be carry-over from other donors' samples.

At least ten counts were recorded for this clone. The chain joins TRBV27 to TRBJ2-2; a possible D gene is TRBD2 (5 bases). This CDR3 has 16 amino acids. Germline-derived CDR1 and CDR2 are MNHEY and SMNVEV (reference sequence). The V end lost 4 bases, the J end lost 5 bases, and 17 bases lay between the germline ends. The CDR3 is CASSSPGREWTGELFF. DNA for the CDR3: TGTGCCAGCAGTTCGCCGGGAAGGGAATGGACCGGGGAGCTGTTTTTT.

With respect to this clone: This may be a read error: a much more frequent sequence differs by one nucleotide. In DNA, the CDR3 is TGCAGCGTAAGCGAATCTGGGGTCAACGTCCTGACTTTC. Its translation: CSVSESGVNVLTF. The chain joins TRBV29-1 to TRBJ2-6; D gene ambiguous. The CDR3 has 13 amino acids. The germline gives CDR1 SQVTM, CDR2 ANQGSEA. Using reference TRBV29-1 and TRBJ2-6 for the parts outside the CDR3, the full variable domain is SAVISQKPSRDICQRGTSLTIQCQVDSQVTMMFWYRQQPGQSLTLIATANQGSEATYESGFVIDKFPISRPNLTFSTLTVSNMSPEDSSIYLCSVSESGVNVLTFGAGSRLTVL.

This clone was recorded at least ten times. The rearrangement uses TRBV6-1 and TRBJ2-5; no clear D. Germline V CDR1 and CDR2: MNHNS, SASEGT. Trimming stripped 0 bases from V and 5 bases from J, with 10 bases between. CDR3 length equals 14 residues. CDR3 sequence reads: CASSEALASETQYF. The CDR3 DNA reads as TGTGCCAGCAGTGAAGCGCTTGCATCGGAGACCCAGTACTTC.

This clone was recorded many times. The genes are TRBV4-2 and TRBJ2-3, with a weak D call TRBD2 (5 bases). V gave up 5 bases and J gave up 5 bases, with 11 bases separating them. Germline loops: CDR1 LGHNA, CDR2 YNFKEQ. The CDR3 runs 13 residues. CDR3 protein: CASSVVAGDTQYF. As DNA, the CDR3 is TGTGCCAGCAGCGTAGTCGCGGGAGATACGCAGTATTTT.

This clone has just one count. J is TRBJ2-3 and V is TRBV11-1; D gene unclear. The ends were cut back, 3 bases at V and 0 bases at J, with 13 bases in the middle. The CDR3 sequence is 16 residues long. Germline V gives CDR1 SGHAT, CDR2 FQDESV (reference sequence). CDR3 in amino acids: CASSLTRMRSTDTQYF. In nucleotides, the CDR3 is TGTGCCAGCAGCTTGACCAGGATGAGAAGCACAGATACGCAGTATTTT.

This clone was found many times. V gene TRBV6-1 combines with J gene TRBJ2-4, with D possibly being TRBD1 (5 bases). The CDR3 contains 13 residues. Germline CDR1 is MNHNS and CDR2 is SASEGT. V lost 4 bases to trimming and J lost 7 bases, with 11 bases between them. In DNA form, the CDR3 reads TGTGCCAGCAGTGCCAGGGTTTTCAACATTCAGTACTTC. Protein: CASSARVFNIQYF.

This clone is medium-sized in the sample. The chain joins TRBV12-3 or TRBV12-4 to TRBJ2-7, with 9 positions matching TRBD1. The CDR3 length is 14 residues. The V and J ends lost 6 bases and 4 bases, in that order; junction bases with no gene match: 7. The CDR3 nucleotides are TGTGCCAGCAGGCGGACAGGGGAAGGGTACGAGCAGTACTTC. As protein: CASRRTGEGYEQYF.

By share, this clone ranks as medium-sized. The chain recombines TRBV20-1 with TRBJ1-1; D not resolved. CDR1 and CDR2 from the germline V gene are DFQATT and SNEGSKA (reference sequence). There are 12 residues in the CDR3. Trimming took off 5 bases at V and 0 bases at J, with 7 bases between the two ends. The CDR3 sequence: CSAASMNTEAFF. As DNA, the CDR3 is TGCAGTGCTGCCTCGATGAACACTGAAGCTTTCTTT.

This clone was observed many times. This sequence joins TRBV28 and TRBJ1-5; TRBD1 matches 9 bases. The V gene end was trimmed by 4 bases and the J gene end by 4 bases; junction bases not matched to a gene: 5. Germline assignment: CDR1 MDHEN and CDR2 SYDVKM. The CDR3 spans 15 residues. The CDR3 region has the DNA TGTGCCAGCAGTTGGGGACAGGGATCTAATCAGCCCCAGCATTTT. Protein: CASSWGQGSNQPQHF.

This clone qualifies as medium-sized (0.01 to 0.1%). V and J are TRBV12-3 or TRBV12-4 and TRBJ1-2; TRBD1 might be the D (5 bases). Trimming cost V 2 bases and J 8 bases, with 9 bases left between them. This CDR3 is 12 amino acids long. The CDR3 reads CASSLQGTGYTF. The CDR3 nucleotides are TGTGCCAGCAGTTTACAGGGTACCGGCTACACCTTC.

This clone came up a few times. The chain carries TRBV6-1 and TRBJ2-1; D not certain. V was clipped by 7 bases and J by 4 bases, with 17 bases between them. Germline CDR1 and CDR2: MNHNS and SASEGT. CDR3 length: 15 amino acids. CDR3 region: CASILLQWSYNEQFF. The CDR3 DNA follows: TGTGCCAGCATCCTCTTACAGTGGTCGTACAATGAGCAGTTCTTC.

The chain carries TRBV6-2 or TRBV6-3 and TRBJ2-3; TRBD2 matches 9 bases. CDR3 size: 17 residues. Germline V gives CDR1 MNHEY, CDR2 SVGEGT. V shed 3 bases and J 2 bases; nucleotides not matched to a gene: 9. The CDR3: CASSYSTGTSFTDTQYF. The CDR3 bases are TGTGCCAGCAGTTATTCCACCGGGACTAGCTTCACAGATACGCAGTATTTT.

The chain combines TRBV12-3 or TRBV12-4 with TRBJ2-1; TRBD1 matches at 7 bases. Trimming at V came to 6 bases and at J to 3 bases, leaving 11 bases not matched to a gene. The CDR3 is 16 residues long. CDR3 coding DNA: TGTGCCAGCAGCACCAACAGGGGACCCATCTACAATGAGCAGTTCTTC. Translating gives CASSTNRGPIYNEQFF.

This clone was counted many times. J is TRBJ2-7 and V is TRBV7-9; 7 nucleotides agree with TRBD2. There are 12 residues in the CDR3. V trimming: 4 bases; J trimming: 6 bases; junction bases outside the gene matches: 3. Germline CDR1 and CDR2: SEHNR and FQNEAQ (reference sequence). The CDR3 region has the DNA TGTGCCAGCAGCTGGGGGGGGGGCGAGCAGTACTTC. This gives the protein CASSWGGGEQYF.

This clone was seen at least ten times. The V gene is TRBV5-1, the J gene TRBJ2-6; no firm D call. CDR3 length: 16 residues. Per the germline V gene, CDR1 is SGHRS and CDR2 is YFSETQ. The ends were cut back, 1 base at V and 2 bases at J, with 10 bases in the middle. The CDR3 coding sequence is TGCGCCAGCAGCTTGAGGGCCGGAGCTGGGGCCAACGTCCTGACTTTC. Amino acid sequence: CASSLRAGAGANVLTF.

This clone appeared many times. This chain uses TRBV4-1 with TRBJ1-4, with a weak D call TRBD1 (6 bases). V was clipped by 0 bases and J by 7 bases, with 12 bases between them. This CDR3 region has 15 residues. Germline CDR1 reads MGHRA; CDR2 reads YSYEKL. The CDR3: CASSQDSGGREKLFF. In DNA, the CDR3 is TGCGCCAGCAGCCAAGACAGCGGGGGCCGTGAAAAACTGTTTTTT.

J is TRBJ2-7 and V is TRBV4-2; 10 bases agree with TRBD2. V shed 0 bases and J 2 bases; nucleotides not matched to a gene: 4. Germline V CDR1 and CDR2: LGHNA, YNFKEQ. The CDR3 is 16 amino acids. The CDR3, as DNA: TGTGCCAGCAGCCAAGAAGCCGGGACTAGCGCCTACGAGCAGTACTTC. Amino acids: CASSQEAGTSAYEQYF.

The table lists this clone with a few counts. Germline and junction disagree at one end, which may indicate a read error. The rearrangement links TRBV6-2 or TRBV6-3 to TRBJ2-3; D may be TRBD1 or TRBD2 (5 bases each). The V gene's germline CDR1 is MNHEY and CDR2 SVGEGT. The CDR3 consists of 15 residues. CDR3 DNA: TGTGACAGCAGTTACTGTCTGGGGGTGTCAGATACGCAGTATTTT. Protein product: CDSSYCLGVSDTQYF.

This clone appeared many times. The chain recombines TRBV5-4 with TRBJ1-4; D may be TRBD1 (6 bases). Between the trimmed V and J ends, which lost 0 bases and 8 bases, there was a span of 14 bases. The CDR3 covers 15 residues. Per the germline V gene, CDR1 is SGHNT and CDR2 is YYREEE (reference sequence). This chain's CDR3 is CASSLGMGQREKLFF. CDR3 sequence (DNA): TGTGCCAGCAGCTTGGGTATGGGACAACGCGAAAAACTGTTTTTT.

V and J are TRBV20-1 and TRBJ2-1, with TRBD2 matching 7 bases. V shed 4 bases and J 0 bases; nucleotides not matched to a gene: 12. The CDR3 extends over 17 amino acids. From germline, CDR1 is DFQATT and CDR2 SNEGSKA (reference sequence). CDR3 sequence reads: CSATTSWRSLSYNEQFF. The CDR3 coding sequence is TGCAGTGCTACGACTAGCTGGAGGTCCCTCTCCTACAATGAGCAGTTCTTC.

The chain recombines TRBV20-1 with TRBJ2-7; D possibly corresponds to TRBD2 (6 bases). The CDR3 contains 14 residues. Between the trimmed V and J ends, which lost 3 bases and 5 bases, there was a span of 17 bases. Germline CDR1 reads DFQATT; CDR2 reads SNEGSKA (reference sequence). CDR3 nucleotides: TGCAGTGCTAGTTCGCGGGATATTGCCCACGAGCAGTACTTC. Translated: CSASSRDIAHEQYF.

In this sample, this clone is medium-sized. This sequence joins TRBV20-1 and TRBJ2-1; D remains ambiguous. With 8 bases removed from V and 1 base from J, the gap between germline ends came to 6 bases. The CDR3 has 11 residues. Germline assignment: CDR1 DFQATT and CDR2 SNEGSKA (reference sequence). CDR3 region: CSSFSYNEQFF. The CDR3 region has the DNA TGCAGTAGCTTTTCCTACAATGAGCAGTTCTTC.